Sequencing of this TCR beta chain was carried out in a study of T cells after yellow fever vaccination. TCRdb re-analysed the 5' RACE reads in MiXCR, keeping a single row per CDR3 protein. The table lists around 300,000 distinct CDR3 sequences, 3.5% to 4.5% of them singletons, with just under 20% in the top ten. This clonotype showed up just a few times. With 5 bases removed from V and 0 bases from J, the gap between germline ends came to 4 bases. Looked up from germline, CDR1 is DFQATT and CDR2 is SNEGSKA (reference sequence). CDR3 size: 11 residues. The TCR sequence derives from a man between 18 and 35 years old who received the YFV17D yellow fever vaccine. The sample consisted of PBMCs, taken 15 days after the yellow fever booster vaccination. J is TRBJ1-1 and V is TRBV20-1; D not resolved. The CDR3 DNA is TGCAGTGCTGGGATGAACACTGAAGCTTTCTTT. It codes for CSAGMNTEAFF.